This T cell receptor beta chain was sequenced during a study of blood T cell repertoires in COVID-19. As for the study in general: Acute and convalescent COVID-19 samples came from the United States, Italy and Spain. PBMCs, B-cell-depleted T cells, or T cells provided the cDNA or gDNA that made up the material.

Profiling relied on immunoSEQ multiplex PCR, and the TCRdb table lists in-frame clones only, not all of them. The sample has under 450,000 clones; 89% are singletons. The V gene's germline CDR1 is MDHEN and CDR2 SYDVKM. V lost 7 bases and J lost 3, with 21 bases in between. The CDR3 loop spans 16 amino acids. The sample comprised peripheral blood. The chain carries TRBV28 and TRBJ1-2; possible D gene TRBD1, 5 bases. The clonotype was recovered from a woman in her thirties or forties with COVID-19, enrolled during active disease. The CDR3 DNA follows: TGTGCCAGCAAAATGGCTGGGGGGGTCCTCGACTATGGCTACACCTTC. As protein: CASKMAGGVLDYGYTF.